This record concerns one T cell receptor (beta chain) sequence. The antigen is not known. The protocol was immunoSEQ multiplex PCR, while the TCRdb copy is restricted to in-frame clones and leaves out a portion. Of some 150,000 clones in the sample, over 75% were seen once. The trim removed 1 base at V and 7 bases at J, leaving 4 bases unmatched. Germline V gene lookup returns CDR1 MNHNY and CDR2 SVGAGI (reference sequence). The CDR3 sequence is 16 residues long. The entry originates in a study of T cell responses to AZD1222 COVID-19 vaccine. Study-wide findings and caveats: Rises in breadth and depth of Spike-specific TCRs came after two AZD1222 doses. No day 14 peak samples; only post-peak repertoires were characterized. Donors were chiefly white British, with a greater number of females, and clonal diversity was perhaps underestimated.

Here the sequenced sample was peripheral blood, taken 28 days after the second dose of the MenACWY control vaccine. The chain combines TRBV6-6 with TRBJ2-2; TRBD2 matches 12 bases. The clonotype was recovered from an adult who received the MenACWY meningococcal vaccine as a control. CDR3: CASSYYASGGVGELFF. For the CDR3, the DNA is TGTGCCAGCAGTTACTACGCTAGCGGGGGGGTCGGGGAGCTGTTTTTT.